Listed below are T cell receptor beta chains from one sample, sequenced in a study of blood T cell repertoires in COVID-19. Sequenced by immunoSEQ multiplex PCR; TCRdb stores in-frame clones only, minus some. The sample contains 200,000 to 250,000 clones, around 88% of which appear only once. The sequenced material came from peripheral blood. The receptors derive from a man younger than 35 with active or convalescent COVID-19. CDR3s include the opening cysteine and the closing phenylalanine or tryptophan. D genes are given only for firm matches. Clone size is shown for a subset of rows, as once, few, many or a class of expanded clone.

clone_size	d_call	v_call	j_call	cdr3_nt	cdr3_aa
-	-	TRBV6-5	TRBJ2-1	TGTGCCAGCAGCCAGATATTGCAGGGCGATGAGCAGTTCTTC	CASSQILQGDEQFF
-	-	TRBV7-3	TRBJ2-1	TGTGCCAGCAGCTTATATGGGGGCAGCTCCTACAATGAGCAGTTCTTC	CASSLYGGSSYNEQFF
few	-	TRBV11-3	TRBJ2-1	TGTGCCAGCAGCTCCAATAAAGGGACTCCCGGCCATGAGCAGTTCTTC	CASSSNKGTPGHEQFF
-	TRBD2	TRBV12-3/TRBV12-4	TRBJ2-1	TGTGCCAGCAGCCGCGGGGGTGGTGAGCAGTTCTTC	CASSRGGGEQFF
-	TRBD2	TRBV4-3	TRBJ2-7	TGCGCCAGCAGCTTCCGCCAGCGGGAGGGTTACTACGAGCAGTACTTC	CASSFRQREGYYEQYF
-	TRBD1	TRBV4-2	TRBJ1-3	TGTGCCAGCAGCCAGGCCACAGGGGGCCACTCTGGAAACACCATATATTTT	CASSQATGGHSGNTIYF
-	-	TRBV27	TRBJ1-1	TGTGCCAGCAGTGCCGACAGAAACACTGAAGCTTTCTTT	CASSADRNTEAFF
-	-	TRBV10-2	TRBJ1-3	TGCGCCAGCAGGGGAGCTGGAAACACCATATATTTT	CASRGAGNTIYF
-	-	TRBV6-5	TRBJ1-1	TGTGCCAGCAGCCCCCCGGGGGGCAACACTGAAGCTTTCTTT	CASSPPGGNTEAFF
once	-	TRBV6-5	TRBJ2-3	TGTGCCAGCTGTACCGGTTGGTTCGATACGCAGTATTTT	CASCTGWFDTQYF
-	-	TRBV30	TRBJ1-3	TGTGCCTGGAGCGGGGGGGTCGGAAACACCATATATTTT	CAWSGGVGNTIYF
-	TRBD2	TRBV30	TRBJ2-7	TGTGCCACCAGGGGGCTAGCGGGAGGGCCCGGGGAGCAGTACTTC	CATRGLAGGPGEQYF
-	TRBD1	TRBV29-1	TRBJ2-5	TGCAGCGTGGCCGGGGACAGGGGGCACCAAGAGACCCAGTACTTC	CSVAGDRGHQETQYF
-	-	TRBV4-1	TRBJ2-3	TGCGCCAGCTCCCAGGAGGGGCTAGATACGCAGTATTTT	CASSQEGLDTQYF
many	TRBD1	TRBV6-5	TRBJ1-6	TGTGCCAGCAGAAGACAGGGGGTGTTGGAGTCACCCCTCCACTTT	CASRRQGVLESPLHF
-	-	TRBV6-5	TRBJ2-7	TGTGCCAGCAGTTACTCGGGAGGAAGGTTCCCTTACGAGCAGTACTTC	CASSYSGGRFPYEQYF
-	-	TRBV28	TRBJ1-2	TGTGCCAGCAGTCGGGACACCCTAGGGAGCTATGGCTACACCTTC	CASSRDTLGSYGYTF
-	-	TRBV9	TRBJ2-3	TGTGCCAGCTTCCGGAGAGATAGCACAGATACGCAGTATTTT	CASFRRDSTDTQYF
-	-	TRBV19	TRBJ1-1	TGTGCCAGTAGTATATCCCCAGCCACAGGCTACGCTTTCTTT	CASSISPATGYAFF
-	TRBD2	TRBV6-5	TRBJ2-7	TGTGCCAGCAGACAAGCGGGAGGGCGCCGAAACGAGCAGTACTTC	CASRQAGGRRNEQYF
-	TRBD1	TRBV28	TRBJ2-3	TGTGCCAGCAGTTTAGGGGGATCACAGGGGGGAGATACGCAGTATTTT	CASSLGGSQGGDTQYF
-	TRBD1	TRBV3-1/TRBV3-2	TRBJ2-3	TGTGCCAGCAGGGGTACAGGGGGGCGTTCGGATACGCAGTATTTT	CASRGTGGRSDTQYF
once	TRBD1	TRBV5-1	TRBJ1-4	TGCGCCAGCAGCTTGGTCCCAGGGGGTGGTAATGAAAAACTGTTTTTT	CASSLVPGGGNEKLFF
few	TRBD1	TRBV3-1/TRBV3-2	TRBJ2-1	TGTGCCAGCAGCCAAGAGGGCAGCAGGGGGCTTGTCGTTGAGCAGTTCTTC	CASSQEGSRGLVVEQFF
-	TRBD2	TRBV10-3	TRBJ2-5	TGTGCCATCAGTCCAGGACTAGTGGTACTTGAGACCCAGTACTTC	CAISPGLVVLETQYF
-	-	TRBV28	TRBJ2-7	TGTGCCAGCAGTTTAGGGCTTAAACGGGGCGAGCAGTACTTC	CASSLGLKRGEQYF
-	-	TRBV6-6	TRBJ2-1	TGTGCCAGCAGTCCGCGGGATGAGCAGTTCTTC	CASSPRDEQFF
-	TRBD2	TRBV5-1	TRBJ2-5	TGCGCCAGCAGCTTGTGGGGGACTAGCGGGAGTCAAGAGACCCAGTACTTC	CASSLWGTSGSQETQYF
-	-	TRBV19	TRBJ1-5	TGTGCCAGTAGTACTAAAACACAGGGTCAGCCCCAGCATTTT	CASSTKTQGQPQHF
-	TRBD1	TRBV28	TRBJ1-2	TGTGCCAGCAGTACCCAGGACAGGGGTTGGTATGGCTACACCTTC	CASSTQDRGWYGYTF
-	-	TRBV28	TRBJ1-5	TGTGCCAGCAGTTCCCACCGGGGGGCCGGTAATCAGCCCCAGCATTTT	CASSSHRGAGNQPQHF
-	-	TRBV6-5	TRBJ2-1	TGTGCCAGCCGAGAGGTCTCGGATTGGCAGTTCTTC	CASREVSDWQFF
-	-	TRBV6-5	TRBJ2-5	TGTGCCAGCACACTCCAAGAGACCCAGTACTTC	CASTLQETQYF
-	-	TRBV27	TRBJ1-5	TGTGCCAGCAGTTTCTATAGCAATCAGCCCCAGCATTTT	CASSFYSNQPQHF
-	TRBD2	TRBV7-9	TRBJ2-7	TGTGCCAGCAGCTATAAGGGACTAGCGGGAGGGACCGAGCAGTACTTC	CASSYKGLAGGTEQYF
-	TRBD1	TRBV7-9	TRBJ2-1	TGTGCCAGCAGCTCGCCCGCCCGGGACAGCAGGAATGAGCAGTTCTTC	CASSSPARDSRNEQFF
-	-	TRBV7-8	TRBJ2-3	TGTGCCAGCAGCTTAGAATTGGGCACGACGACAGATACGCAGTATTTT	CASSLELGTTTDTQYF
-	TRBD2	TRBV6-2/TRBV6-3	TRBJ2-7	TGTGCCAGCAGCCCCCTTCCGGGGGGGTCCTACGAGCAGTACTTC	CASSPLPGGSYEQYF
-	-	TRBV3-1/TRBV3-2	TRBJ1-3	TGTGCCAGCAGCCCGGCGGGGGGGCTGGGAAACACCATATATTTT	CASSPAGGLGNTIYF
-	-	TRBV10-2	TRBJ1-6	TGCGCCAGCACAACATTCACGAATTCACCCCTCCACTTT	CASTTFTNSPLHF
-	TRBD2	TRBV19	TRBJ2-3	TGTGCCAGTAGTTCGGGACTACCCGTAGTGGGGGTTCAGTATTTT	CASSSGLPVVGVQYF
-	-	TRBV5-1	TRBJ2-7	TGCGCCAGCAGCTGGGTTGACATGTCCTACGAGCAGTACTTC	CASSWVDMSYEQYF
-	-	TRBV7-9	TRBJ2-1	TGTGCCAGCAGGGGGGACTCCGGGGTGCAGTTCTTC	CASRGDSGVQFF
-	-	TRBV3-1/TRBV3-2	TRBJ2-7	TGTGCCAGCAGCCAAGACGTGTACGAGCAGTACTTC	CASSQDVYEQYF
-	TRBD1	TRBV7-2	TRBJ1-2	TGTGCCAGCAGCCCCGGTGGACAGGGGGGCTATGGCTACACCTTC	CASSPGGQGGYGYTF
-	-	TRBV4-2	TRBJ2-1	TGTGCCAGCAGCCAAGTGGGAAGCGGTAACAATGAGCAGTTCTTC	CASSQVGSGNNEQFF
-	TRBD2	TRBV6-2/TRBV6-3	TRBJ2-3	TGTGCCAGCAGCAGGACTAGCGGGTACACAGATACGCAGTATTTT	CASSRTSGYTDTQYF
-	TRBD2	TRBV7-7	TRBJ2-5	TGTGCTAGCAGCTCTAGCGGCCCAGGGACCCAGTACTTC	CASSSSGPGTQYF